One and the same sample provided the 26 T cell receptor beta chains below, sequenced in a study of OX40 agonist ivuxolimab in advanced cancers. TCRdb's copy holds only in-frame clones and misses some; the assay was immunoSEQ multiplex PCR. The profile shows about 72,000 clones, 89% of them singletons. This specimen was CD4+ or CD8+ T cells sorted from blood, taken in a trial of the OX40 agonist ivuxolimab. The origin of the receptors is an adult with an advanced solid tumor such as melanoma, head and neck, liver or kidney cancer.

The rearrangement uses TRBV28 and TRBJ2-7, with 11 bases that match TRBD1. V trimming: 4 bases; J trimming: 4 bases; junction bases outside the gene matches: 6. Germline CDR1 and CDR2: MDHEN and SYDVKM. CDR3 length: 15 amino acids. CDR3 loop: CASSSPGQGGYEQYF. The CDR3 DNA reads TGTGCCAGCAGTTCGCCGGGACAGGGGGGTTACGAGCAGTACTTC.

Comment on this clone: Other nucleotide sequences from this sample produce the same CDR3. The chain uses TRBV5-1 and TRBJ2-2; 11 bases are a match to TRBD1. The V gene end was trimmed by 5 bases and the J gene end by 9 bases; junction bases not matched to a gene: 9. The CDR3 totals 15 residues. The germline V gene encodes CDR1 SGHRS and CDR2 YFSETQ. The CDR3 DNA reads as TGCGCCAGCAGACTCGGGACAGGGGGGGGCCGGGAGCTGTTTTTT. Amino acid sequence: CASRLGTGGGRELFF.

This rearrangement joins TRBV5-4 to TRBJ2-7; 10 bases are a match to TRBD1. Losses at the gene ends were 6 bases for V and 3 bases for J; bases not matched to a gene: 9. Germline V gene sequence: CDR1 SGHNT, CDR2 YYREEE (reference sequence). This CDR3 comprises 15 residues. The CDR3 DNA reads as TGTGCCAGCAACCCCGGGACAGGGGACGTCTACGAGCAGTACTTC. Residues: CASNPGTGDVYEQYF.

The genes are TRBV6-1 and TRBJ1-6; perhaps TRBD1 as D (6 bases). CDR1 is MNHNS, CDR2 SASEGT, per germline. V lost 4 bases and J lost 8, with 24 bases in between. The CDR3 extends over 18 amino acids. The CDR3 nucleotides read TGTGCCAGCAGTGGCCCTACCCATGGCTGGGGGCGGGATTCACCCCTCCACTTT. Translated, it gives CASSGPTHGWGRDSPLHF.

The chain has TRBV5-1 and TRBJ1-1; TRBD1 agrees at 12 bases. Germline-derived CDR1 and CDR2 are SGHRS and YFSETQ. CDR3 length: 14 amino acids. Trimming at V came to 2 bases and at J to 11 bases, leaving 7 bases not matched to a gene. The CDR3 DNA reads as TGCGCCAGCAGCTTCGGGACAGGGGGCCTCAGGGCTTTCTTT. This translates into CASSFGTGGLRAFF.

The J gene is TRBJ1-1, the V gene TRBV2; the D gene is possibly TRBD1 (6 bases). Germline V gene sequence: CDR1 SNHLY, CDR2 FYNNEI. Trimming stripped 6 bases from V and 9 bases from J, with 17 bases between. The length of the CDR3 is 13 residues. CDR3 in amino acids: CASREQGVGKAFF. The CDR3 region has the DNA TGTGCCAGCAGGGAACAGGGCGTGGGAAAAGCTTTCTTT.

The V gene is TRBV2, the J gene TRBJ2-1; D possibly corresponds to TRBD1 (5 bases). This CDR3 comprises 17 residues. V was shortened by 4 bases and J by 4 bases, with 20 bases between the two germline ends. CDR1 and CDR2 (germline): SNHLY, FYNNEI. CDR3: CASSVQGSREMYNEQFF. DNA for the CDR3: TGTGCCAGCAGTGTTCAGGGTAGCAGGGAAATGTACAATGAGCAGTTCTTC.

The rearrangement links TRBV19 to TRBJ2-1, with 10 bases matching TRBD2. The CDR3 is made up of 15 amino acids. J gave up 7 bases and V 2 bases, and 5 bases lay outside the gene matches. From germline, CDR1 is LNHDA and CDR2 SQIVND (reference sequence). This CDR3 reads CASSIKAGGLNEQFF. CDR3 in DNA: TGTGCCAGTAGTATAAAAGCGGGAGGGCTAAATGAGCAGTTCTTC.

This chain uses TRBV6-5 with TRBJ1-2; TRBD1 matches at 8 bases. The CDR3 consists of 15 residues. Germline V lookup: CDR1 MNHEY, CDR2 SVGAGI. V lost 0 bases, J lost 5 bases, and 5 bases stayed unmatched. The CDR3 DNA sequence: TGTGCCAGCAGTTACTCAACAGGGGGAATTTATGGCTACACCTTC. Encoded protein: CASSYSTGGIYGYTF.

This chain uses TRBV5-4 with TRBJ2-1; perhaps TRBD2 as D (5 bases). The CDR3 is 12 amino acids. Germline-derived CDR1 and CDR2 are SGHNT and YYREEE (reference sequence). The V gene lost 5 bases and the J gene lost 9 bases, with 12 bases spanning the gap. The CDR3 region is CASSFSGREQFF. DNA of the CDR3: TGTGCCAGCAGTTTCAGCGGACGTGAGCAGTTCTTC.

The V gene is TRBV10-1, the J gene TRBJ2-7; 9 positions match TRBD1. The V segment lost 3 bases and the J segment 6 bases; nucleotides outside the gene matches: 6. The germline CDR1 and CDR2 sequences are WNHNN and SYGVQD (reference sequence). The CDR3 covers 14 residues. The CDR3 nucleotides read TGCGCCAGCAGTGATCCGGGACAGGGTCTCGAGCAGTACTTC. It is translated as CASSDPGQGLEQYF.

The J gene is TRBJ1-2, the V gene TRBV7-3, with D tentatively TRBD1 (5 bases). Germline lookup yields CDR1 SGHTA and CDR2 FQGTGA. Trimming left V 3 bases short and J 3 bases short, with 11 bases between. CDR3 length equals 14 residues. The CDR3 is CASSLKGADYGYTF. In DNA form, the CDR3 reads TGTGCCAGCAGCTTGAAAGGGGCTGACTATGGCTACACCTTC.

The J gene is TRBJ1-1, the V gene TRBV6-5; TRBD1 matches at 11 bases. Germline values: CDR1 MNHEY, CDR2 SVGAGI. The CDR3 consists of 15 residues. The V gene end was trimmed by 0 bases and the J gene end by 4 bases; junction bases not matched to a gene: 1. The CDR3: CASSYSGTGGTEAFF. The CDR3 DNA follows: TGTGCCAGCAGTTACTCAGGGACAGGGGGCACTGAAGCTTTCTTT.

The chain joins TRBV7-3 to TRBJ2-7; 8 bases agree with TRBD2. The V gene end was trimmed by 3 bases and the J gene end by 9 bases; junction bases not matched to a gene: 19. CDR3 length equals 17 residues. Germline CDR1 and CDR2: SGHTA and FQGTGA. CDR3 DNA sequence: TGTGCCAGCAGCTTGGGGGGCGCGGGAGGCTTTCGAGCGGGGCAGTACTTC. This codes for CASSLGGAGGFRAGQYF.

CDR3 bases: TGCGCCAGCAGCCAGACAATCCTTCGGGGGCCTGGAAACACCATATATTTT. The encoded protein is CASSQTILRGPGNTIYF. The genes are TRBV4-1 and TRBJ1-3; D perhaps matches TRBD1 (6 bases). CDR3 length equals 17 residues. The germline V gene encodes CDR1 MGHRA and CDR2 YSYEKL. V dropped 3 bases and J dropped 2 bases, with 17 bases sitting between them.

The chain recombines TRBV7-9 with TRBJ1-4, with D hard to call. The CDR3 is made up of 13 amino acids. The germline V gene has CDR1 SEHNR and CDR2 FQNEAQ (reference sequence). V gave up 2 bases and J gave up 11 bases, with 12 bases separating them. In DNA, the CDR3 is TGTGCCAGCAGCTTAAGTTTGTTTGGGAAACTGTTTTTT. This encodes CASSLSLFGKLFF.

The chain combines TRBV12-5 with TRBJ2-3; 10 bases match TRBD1. Trimming at V came to 6 bases and at J to 1 base, leaving 4 bases not matched to a gene. Germline loops: CDR1 LGHNT, CDR2 FRNRAP. This CDR3 contains 15 residues. CDR3 sequence: CASGTGTGGTDTQYF. CDR3 sequence (DNA): TGTGCTAGTGGGACCGGGACAGGGGGCACAGATACGCAGTATTTT.

The V and J genes are TRBV5-1 and TRBJ1-3; no clear D. The ends were cut back, 0 bases at V and 0 bases at J, with 7 bases in the middle. The CDR3 is made up of 15 amino acids. Per the germline V gene, CDR1 is SGHRS and CDR2 is YFSETQ. As DNA, the CDR3 is TGCGCCAGCAGCTTGGAAGCAACCTCTGGAAACACCATATATTTT. Translating it yields CASSLEATSGNTIYF.

The chain couples TRBV28 to TRBJ1-5; D is unresolved. The CDR3 is 14 amino acids. Per germline, CDR1 MDHEN and CDR2 SYDVKM. V was cut by 7 bases and J by 6 bases, with 16 bases left in between. The CDR3 DNA follows: TGTGCCAGCATTTCGATTGGTGCGGCTCAGCCCCAGCATTTT. Amino acid sequence: CASISIGAAQPQHF.

The rearrangement joins TRBV6-1 to TRBJ1-2; D call uncertain. Trimming took 8 bases from V and 3 from J, leaving 25 bases between them. The CDR3 is made up of 17 amino acids. From germline, CDR1 is MNHNS and CDR2 SASEGT. CDR3 residues: CASGEAPLSEEHYGYTF. The DNA of the CDR3 is TGTGCCAGCGGAGAAGCCCCCCTGTCCGAGGAGCACTATGGCTACACCTTC.

This clone has just one count. V and J are TRBV7-9 and TRBJ2-3, with a weak D call TRBD2 (6 bases). Looked up from germline, CDR1 is SEHNR and CDR2 is FQNEAQ (reference sequence). The CDR3 runs 13 residues. Trimming left V 10 bases short and J 6 bases short, with 17 bases between. The CDR3 DNA sequence: TGTGCCACCGGAGGGGCAGATGTGGATACGCAGTATTTT. Its protein product is CATGGADVDTQYF.

The chain joins TRBV5-1 to TRBJ2-7; perhaps TRBD1 as D (6 bases). The germline gives CDR1 SGHRS, CDR2 YFSETQ. This CDR3 spans 15 amino acids. With 2 bases removed from V and 1 base from J, the gap between germline ends came to 13 bases. CDR3 DNA sequence: TGCGCCAGCAGCTTATATCCAGGGGATTCCTACGAGCAGTACTTC. Protein product: CASSLYPGDSYEQYF.

This clone was picked up one time. The V call is TRBV14, the J call TRBJ2-7; no definite D call. This CDR3 has 15 amino acids. Looked up from germline, CDR1 is SGHDN and CDR2 is FVKESK. The V end was cut by 0 bases, the J end by 1 base, with 10 bases between. The CDR3 DNA is TGTGCCAGCAGCCAAGAGACGGGTGCATCCTACGAGCAGTACTTC. Its protein is CASSQETGASYEQYF.

The chain is built from TRBV5-1 and TRBJ2-5; 8 nucleotides align to TRBD1. V trimming: 4 bases; J trimming: 3 bases; junction bases outside the gene matches: 11. Germline CDR1 and CDR2: SGHRS and YFSETQ. The CDR3 spans 16 residues. CDR3 amino acids: CASSRTTQGAEETQYF. In nucleotides, the CDR3 is TGCGCCAGCAGCCGTACTACCCAGGGGGCCGAAGAGACCCAGTACTTC.

With regard to this clone: Other DNA sequences in the same sample also yield this CDR3. The chain uses TRBV7-6 and TRBJ2-5; D gene ambiguous. The CDR3 is 13 amino acids. The germline V and J ends were trimmed by 2 bases and 2 bases, with 6 bases remaining between them. Germline V gene sequence: CDR1 SGHVS, CDR2 FNYEAQ. The CDR3 spells CASSLSVQETQYF. CDR3 sequence (DNA): TGTGCCAGCAGCTTATCAGTGCAAGAGACCCAGTACTTC.

The chain couples TRBV27 to TRBJ2-3; unclear D gene. The CDR3 is made up of 12 amino acids. Trimming cost V 7 bases and J 0 bases, with 5 bases left between them. From germline, CDR1 is MNHEY and CDR2 SMNVEV (reference sequence). CDR3 coding DNA: TGTGCCAGCACCTTAAGCACAGATACGCAGTATTTT. It translates to CASTLSTDTQYF.